These T cell receptor beta chains were read from a single sample in a study of shared clonotypes between healthy human individuals. The table came from immunoSEQ multiplex PCR; TCRdb's copy has only in-frame clones and leaves some out. The sample lists some 1,600,000 clones, 95% to 99% seen once, with roughly 0.45% in the top ten. The sample taken for sequencing was naive CD4+ T cells sorted from blood. The receptors were sampled from a man aged 25 to 40 in good health. The CDR3 runs from the conserved cysteine through the conserved F or W. Fields, in order: V gene, J gene, D gene, clone size, CDR3 DNA, CDR3 protein. D genes are given only for firm matches. Clone size is not always given. Where it is, it says once, few, many or a class for expanded clones.

V gene: TRBV29-1; J gene: TRBJ2-5; D gene: TRBD1; clone size: .; CDR3 DNA: TGCAGCGTGGGACAGGGCCGGGAGACCCAGTACTTC; CDR3 protein: CSVGQGRETQYF
V gene: TRBV18; J gene: TRBJ2-7; D gene: .; clone size: .; CDR3 DNA: TGTGCCAGCTCACCAGAGGGGTCAGTAGCCTACGAGCAGTACTTC; CDR3 protein: CASSPEGSVAYEQYF
V gene: TRBV29-1; J gene: TRBJ2-5; D gene: .; clone size: .; CDR3 DNA: TGCAGCGTTGGGACCAGACAGGTGGGGACCCAGTACTTC; CDR3 protein: CSVGTRQVGTQYF
V gene: TRBV7-2; J gene: TRBJ1-1; D gene: .; clone size: .; CDR3 DNA: TGTGCCAGCAGCGAGGGTGGCAGCAAAGCGAACACTGAAGCTTTCTTT; CDR3 protein: CASSEGGSKANTEAFF
V gene: TRBV5-1; J gene: TRBJ2-7; D gene: .; clone size: .; CDR3 DNA: TGCGCCAGCAGCTTGGCGCCTGGGGATTACGAGCAGTACTTC; CDR3 protein: CASSLAPGDYEQYF
V gene: TRBV5-6; J gene: TRBJ2-2; D gene: TRBD1; clone size: .; CDR3 DNA: TGTGCCAGCAGCCCATACAGGGGGCCCGGGGAGCTGTTTTTT; CDR3 protein: CASSPYRGPGELFF
V gene: TRBV6-5; J gene: TRBJ2-1; D gene: .; clone size: .; CDR3 DNA: TGTGCCAGCAGCCGCAGGGCGGGCTCCTACAATGAGCAGTTCTTC; CDR3 protein: CASSRRAGSYNEQFF
V gene: TRBV19; J gene: TRBJ1-5; D gene: TRBD1; clone size: .; CDR3 DNA: TGTGCCAGTAGGTTGACAGGGGTTAGCAATCAGCCCCAGCATTTT; CDR3 protein: CASRLTGVSNQPQHF
V gene: TRBV9; J gene: TRBJ2-2; D gene: .; clone size: .; CDR3 DNA: TGTGCCAGCAGCGTCGGAGTCATCACCGGGGAGCTGTTTTTT; CDR3 protein: CASSVGVITGELFF
V gene: TRBV9; J gene: TRBJ2-7; D gene: TRBD2; clone size: .; CDR3 DNA: TGTGCCAGCAGCGTAGGACTAGCGGGAGTCTACGAGCAGTACTTC; CDR3 protein: CASSVGLAGVYEQYF
V gene: TRBV5-1; J gene: TRBJ2-1; D gene: .; clone size: .; CDR3 DNA: TGCGCCAGCAGGCACGGGACTGACACGAATGAGCAGTTCTTC; CDR3 protein: CASRHGTDTNEQFF
V gene: TRBV19; J gene: TRBJ1-1; D gene: TRBD1; clone size: .; CDR3 DNA: TGTGCCAGTAGTCAGACAGGGCCGAACACTGAAGCTTTCTTT; CDR3 protein: CASSQTGPNTEAFF
V gene: TRBV5-1; J gene: TRBJ1-2; D gene: TRBD1; clone size: .; CDR3 DNA: TGCGCCAGCAGCGTTACCGGGACAGTCTATGGCTACACCTTC; CDR3 protein: CASSVTGTVYGYTF
V gene: TRBV5-1; J gene: TRBJ2-3; D gene: .; clone size: .; CDR3 DNA: TGCGCCAGCAGCCCCTTGGGGGGTACGCAGTATTTT; CDR3 protein: CASSPLGGTQYF
V gene: TRBV5-6; J gene: TRBJ1-2; D gene: .; clone size: .; CDR3 DNA: TGTGCCAGCAGCTTAGGGGGGAACTATGGCTACACCTTC; CDR3 protein: CASSLGGNYGYTF
V gene: TRBV6-4; J gene: TRBJ2-7; D gene: .; clone size: .; CDR3 DNA: TGTGCACCGACAGGCGTCTCCTACGAGCAGTACTTC; CDR3 protein: CAPTGVSYEQYF
V gene: TRBV15; J gene: TRBJ2-7; D gene: .; clone size: .; CDR3 DNA: TGTGCCACCAGCAGAGGTAAAGGGCTCGAGCAGTACTTC; CDR3 protein: CATSRGKGLEQYF
V gene: TRBV2; J gene: TRBJ2-5; D gene: .; clone size: .; CDR3 DNA: TGTGCCAGCAGTGAATTGCGGGGAGGAACCCAGTACTTC; CDR3 protein: CASSELRGGTQYF
V gene: TRBV28; J gene: TRBJ2-1; D gene: TRBD2; clone size: .; CDR3 DNA: TGTGCCAGCAGTTTAGCGGGAGTGTTCTACAATGAGCAGTTCTTC; CDR3 protein: CASSLAGVFYNEQFF
V gene: TRBV2; J gene: TRBJ2-7; D gene: .; clone size: .; CDR3 DNA: TGTGCCAGCTCTCCCGGGGTCCACGAGCAGTACTTC; CDR3 protein: CASSPGVHEQYF
V gene: TRBV27; J gene: TRBJ2-3; D gene: TRBD2; clone size: .; CDR3 DNA: TGTGCCAGCAGCTACACCGGGACTACCACAGATACGCAGTATTTT; CDR3 protein: CASSYTGTTTDTQYF
V gene: TRBV5-1; J gene: TRBJ1-4; D gene: .; clone size: .; CDR3 DNA: TGCGCCAGCAGCTGGGACATCCTGCCTAATGAAAAACTGTTTTTT; CDR3 protein: CASSWDILPNEKLFF
V gene: TRBV6-5; J gene: TRBJ2-7; D gene: TRBD1; clone size: .; CDR3 DNA: TGTGCCACCACCCGGACAGGGGTAGAGCAGTACTTC; CDR3 protein: CATTRTGVEQYF
V gene: TRBV9; J gene: TRBJ2-1; D gene: .; clone size: .; CDR3 DNA: TGTGCCAGCAGCGTAGATGGCGGATCCTACAATGAGCAGTTCTTC; CDR3 protein: CASSVDGGSYNEQFF
V gene: TRBV2; J gene: TRBJ1-1; D gene: .; clone size: .; CDR3 DNA: TGTGCCAGCAGTGCCCTTAACACTTTCGGCTTCATGAACACTGAAGCTTTCTTT; CDR3 protein: CASSALNTFGFMNTEAFF
V gene: TRBV5-1; J gene: TRBJ1-1; D gene: .; clone size: .; CDR3 DNA: TGCGCCAGCAGCACCTCACTGAACACTGAAGCTTTCTTT; CDR3 protein: CASSTSLNTEAFF
V gene: TRBV9; J gene: TRBJ2-7; D gene: TRBD2; clone size: .; CDR3 DNA: TGTGCCAGCAGCGTCGGACTAGCGGGTTGGGAGCAGTACTTC; CDR3 protein: CASSVGLAGWEQYF
V gene: TRBV4-1; J gene: TRBJ2-6; D gene: TRBD1; clone size: .; CDR3 DNA: TGCGCCAGCAGCCAAAATCCAGGGACAGGGGTGACTGGGGCCAACGTCCTGACTTTC; CDR3 protein: CASSQNPGTGVTGANVLTF
V gene: TRBV2; J gene: TRBJ1-2; D gene: .; clone size: .; CDR3 DNA: TGTGCCAGCAGTGAAGCTTATGGCTATACCCCAGGATCACCTAACTATGGCTACACCTTC; CDR3 protein: CASSEAYGYTPGSPNYGYTF
V gene: TRBV10-3; J gene: TRBJ1-2; D gene: .; clone size: .; CDR3 DNA: TGTGCCATCAGTGAAGAGCCCATCGTGGGTAACTATGGCTACACCTTC; CDR3 protein: CAISEEPIVGNYGYTF
V gene: TRBV30; J gene: TRBJ1-2; D gene: TRBD1; clone size: .; CDR3 DNA: TGTGCCTGGAGTCTGACAGGGTATGGCTACACCTTC; CDR3 protein: CAWSLTGYGYTF
V gene: TRBV28; J gene: TRBJ2-6; D gene: .; clone size: .; CDR3 DNA: TGTGCCAGCAGTTCGATAACAGGGAACTCTGGGGCCAACGTCCTGACTTTC; CDR3 protein: CASSSITGNSGANVLTF
V gene: TRBV18; J gene: TRBJ2-7; D gene: .; clone size: .; CDR3 DNA: TGTGCCAGCTCAAAATTGGACTTAAACGAGCAGTACTTC; CDR3 protein: CASSKLDLNEQYF
V gene: TRBV19; J gene: TRBJ2-7; D gene: TRBD1; clone size: .; CDR3 DNA: TGTGCCAGTAGTAGGGGACAGGGTGTTCGGGAGCAGTACTTC; CDR3 protein: CASSRGQGVREQYF
V gene: TRBV15; J gene: TRBJ2-7; D gene: TRBD1; clone size: .; CDR3 DNA: TGTGCCACCAGCAGTGGCCCGGGACAGGGGCTACATAGACGGGGTTACGAGCAGTACTTC; CDR3 protein: CATSSGPGQGLHRRGYEQYF
V gene: TRBV7-9; J gene: TRBJ2-3; D gene: TRBD1; clone size: once; CDR3 DNA: TGTGCCAGCAGCCCCGGGACAGGAAGAGGGGATACGCAGTATTTT; CDR3 protein: CASSPGTGRGDTQYF
V gene: TRBV7-9; J gene: TRBJ1-4; D gene: .; clone size: .; CDR3 DNA: TGTGCCAGCAGCTCCCAGTGGGAAAAACTGTTTTTT; CDR3 protein: CASSSQWEKLFF